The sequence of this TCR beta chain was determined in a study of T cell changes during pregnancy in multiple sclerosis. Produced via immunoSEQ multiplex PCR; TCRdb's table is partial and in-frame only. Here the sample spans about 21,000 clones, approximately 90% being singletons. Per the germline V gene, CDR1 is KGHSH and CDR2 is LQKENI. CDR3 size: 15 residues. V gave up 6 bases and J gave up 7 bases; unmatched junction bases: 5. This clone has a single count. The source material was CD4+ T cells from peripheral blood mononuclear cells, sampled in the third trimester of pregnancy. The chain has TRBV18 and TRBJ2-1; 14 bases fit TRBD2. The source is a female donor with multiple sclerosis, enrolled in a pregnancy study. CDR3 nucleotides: TGTGCCAGCTCGGGACTAGCGGGGGCTCGGAATGAGCAGTTCTTC. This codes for CASSGLAGARNEQFF.